Listed below are T cell receptor beta chains from one sample, sequenced in a study of blood T cell repertoires in COVID-19. The assay was immunoSEQ multiplex PCR, and TCRdb's table has in-frame clones only and misses some. The data show over 100,000 clones, about 78% seen once. Material: peripheral blood. The receptors shown here come from a human donor in a cohort sampled during active or convalescent COVID-19. CDR3s include the opening cysteine and the closing phenylalanine or tryptophan. Each record gives: clone size, V gene, D gene, J gene, CDR3 DNA, CDR3 protein. A D gene is named only where the DNA matches it firmly. Clone sizes are given selectively: once, few, many, or a class where the clone is expanded.

abundance: .
v_gene: TRBV6-2/TRBV6-3
d_gene: TRBD1
j_gene: TRBJ2-4
CDR3nt: TGTGCCAGCAGTCGAGGGACAGTGAAAAACATTCAGTACTTC
CDR3aa: CASSRGTVKNIQYF

abundance: .
v_gene: TRBV29-1
d_gene: TRBD1
j_gene: TRBJ1-2
CDR3nt: TGCAGCGTTGAAAAGGGACAGGGGGCTGTCTATGGCTACACCTTC
CDR3aa: CSVEKGQGAVYGYTF

abundance: .
v_gene: TRBV23-1
d_gene: .
j_gene: TRBJ2-1
CDR3nt: TGCGCCAGCAGTGACACTGACAATGAGCAGTTCTTC
CDR3aa: CASSDTDNEQFF

abundance: .
v_gene: TRBV7-2
d_gene: TRBD2
j_gene: TRBJ2-2
CDR3nt: TGTGCCAGCAGTCGGACCGGGACTAGCCTCGGGGAGCTGTTTTTT
CDR3aa: CASSRTGTSLGELFF

abundance: .
v_gene: TRBV7-9
d_gene: TRBD1
j_gene: TRBJ2-3
CDR3nt: TGTGCCAGCAGCCGCGGACAGGGGGTTTCGGCAGATACGCAGTATTTT
CDR3aa: CASSRGQGVSADTQYF

abundance: once
v_gene: TRBV5-5
d_gene: .
j_gene: TRBJ1-1
CDR3nt: TGTGCCAGCATCCCTGGGGGGGGCGGGGGCACTGAAGCTTTCTTT
CDR3aa: CASIPGGGGGTEAFF

abundance: .
v_gene: TRBV7-6
d_gene: TRBD2
j_gene: TRBJ2-5
CDR3nt: TGTGCCAGCAGCTCGACTAGCGGATGGAAAGAGACCCAGTACTTC
CDR3aa: CASSSTSGWKETQYF

abundance: .
v_gene: TRBV19
d_gene: .
j_gene: TRBJ1-1
CDR3nt: TGTGCCAGTAGGGGACTACGGAACACTGAAGCTTTCTTT
CDR3aa: CASRGLRNTEAFF

abundance: many
v_gene: TRBV27
d_gene: TRBD2
j_gene: TRBJ2-7
CDR3nt: TGTGCCAGCAGTTTAGTCGGACTAGCGGGAGACGAGCAGTACTTC
CDR3aa: CASSLVGLAGDEQYF

abundance: .
v_gene: TRBV7-2
d_gene: .
j_gene: TRBJ2-2
CDR3nt: TGTGCCAGCACCGCCCGTCGGGGGAGGTCCAACACCGGGGAGCTGTTTTTT
CDR3aa: CASTARRGRSNTGELFF

abundance: .
v_gene: TRBV18
d_gene: TRBD2
j_gene: TRBJ2-1
CDR3nt: TGTGCCAGCTCATCTGGACTAGCAGGGATTGACAATGAGCAGTTCTTC
CDR3aa: CASSSGLAGIDNEQFF

abundance: .
v_gene: TRBV5-4
d_gene: TRBD1
j_gene: TRBJ1-2
CDR3nt: TGTGCCAGCAGCTCCCGGGACAGGGCATTCTATGGCTACACCTTC
CDR3aa: CASSSRDRAFYGYTF

abundance: .
v_gene: TRBV7-2
d_gene: .
j_gene: TRBJ1-4
CDR3nt: TGTGCCAGCAGCTTATTCCCCATGGGAGGTTCAACTAATGAAAAACTGTTTTTT
CDR3aa: CASSLFPMGGSTNEKLFF

abundance: .
v_gene: TRBV3-1/TRBV3-2
d_gene: TRBD2
j_gene: TRBJ2-5
CDR3nt: TGTGCCAGCAGCCAAATTTCTAGCGGGAGGCAGGAGACCCAGTACTTC
CDR3aa: CASSQISSGRQETQYF

abundance: few
v_gene: TRBV30
d_gene: .
j_gene: TRBJ1-6
CDR3nt: TGTGCCTGGAGTGGTCAGGGTCCATTTCCCCTCCACTTT
CDR3aa: CAWSGQGPFPLHF

abundance: few
v_gene: TRBV5-8
d_gene: .
j_gene: TRBJ2-7
CDR3nt: TGTGCCAGCAGCCTGCTACTTTCTACGCTATCTAGCGAGCAGTACTTC
CDR3aa: CASSLLLSTLSSEQYF

abundance: .
v_gene: TRBV9
d_gene: TRBD1
j_gene: TRBJ1-1
CDR3nt: TGTGCCAGCGGACAGGGGAACACTGAAGCTTTCTTT
CDR3aa: CASGQGNTEAFF

abundance: few
v_gene: TRBV5-4
d_gene: .
j_gene: TRBJ2-4
CDR3nt: TGTGCCAGCAGCTTGACTAGCTCGTACATTCAGTACTTC
CDR3aa: CASSLTSSYIQYF

abundance: .
v_gene: TRBV3-1/TRBV3-2
d_gene: TRBD2
j_gene: TRBJ2-1
CDR3nt: TGTGCCAGCAGCCATAGAAAACTAGCGGGAGATTCGGGTTACAATGAGCAGTTCTTC
CDR3aa: CASSHRKLAGDSGYNEQFF

abundance: .
v_gene: TRBV3-1/TRBV3-2
d_gene: .
j_gene: TRBJ1-1
CDR3nt: TGTGCCAGCAGCCAGTACCCCCCAACAGGTGGGGCTTTCTTT
CDR3aa: CASSQYPPTGGAFF

abundance: .
v_gene: TRBV19
d_gene: .
j_gene: TRBJ1-5
CDR3nt: TGTGCCAGTAGTCGGAGTAACAATCAGCCCCAGCATTTT
CDR3aa: CASSRSNNQPQHF

abundance: many
v_gene: TRBV5-4
d_gene: .
j_gene: TRBJ1-1
CDR3nt: TGTGCCAGCAGACAAAACACTGAAGCTTTCTTT
CDR3aa: CASRQNTEAFF

abundance: .
v_gene: TRBV4-3
d_gene: .
j_gene: TRBJ2-2
CDR3nt: TGCGCCAGCAGAGCGGCCAGGAACACCGGGGAGCTGTTTTTT
CDR3aa: CASRAARNTGELFF

abundance: .
v_gene: TRBV4-1
d_gene: TRBD1
j_gene: TRBJ2-7
CDR3nt: TGCGCCAGCAGCCAAGATGACGGGACAGTCTCCTACGAGCAGTACTTC
CDR3aa: CASSQDDGTVSYEQYF

abundance: .
v_gene: TRBV5-1
d_gene: TRBD2
j_gene: TRBJ2-2
CDR3nt: TGCGCCAGCAGCTTGGTGCTAGCGGGTAACACCGGGGAGCTGTTTTTT
CDR3aa: CASSLVLAGNTGELFF

abundance: once
v_gene: TRBV11-2
d_gene: TRBD2
j_gene: TRBJ2-7
CDR3nt: TGTGCCAGCAGCTCTTCGGGGGGAAGATACGAGCAGTACTTC
CDR3aa: CASSSSGGRYEQYF

abundance: .
v_gene: TRBV7-2
d_gene: TRBD2
j_gene: TRBJ2-2
CDR3nt: TGTGCCAGCAGCAGAATAGCGGGGGCCGGGGAGCTGTTTTTT
CDR3aa: CASSRIAGAGELFF

abundance: .
v_gene: TRBV6-1
d_gene: TRBD1
j_gene: TRBJ1-1
CDR3nt: TGTGCCAGCAGTGAAGGGATTGCGGACAGGAAGAACGCTGAAGCTTTCTTT
CDR3aa: CASSEGIADRKNAEAFF

abundance: .
v_gene: TRBV10-3
d_gene: TRBD2
j_gene: TRBJ2-1
CDR3nt: TGTGCCATCAGTGAGGCCTTTGGCGGGGGGACTCATTACAATGAGCAGTTCTTC
CDR3aa: CAISEAFGGGTHYNEQFF

abundance: .
v_gene: TRBV5-5
d_gene: .
j_gene: TRBJ2-7
CDR3nt: TGTGCCAGCAGCTTCAGGGGTTTCGGGGAGCAGTACTTC
CDR3aa: CASSFRGFGEQYF

abundance: .
v_gene: TRBV7-9
d_gene: .
j_gene: TRBJ1-2
CDR3nt: TGTGCCAGCAGCCGTACAAATATAGGGAGCGGCTACACCTTC
CDR3aa: CASSRTNIGSGYTF

abundance: .
v_gene: TRBV4-1
d_gene: .
j_gene: TRBJ2-7
CDR3nt: TGCGCCAGCAGCCTCCGGGACATCTCCTACGAGCAGTACTTC
CDR3aa: CASSLRDISYEQYF

abundance: few
v_gene: TRBV9
d_gene: TRBD2
j_gene: TRBJ2-1
CDR3nt: TGTGCCAGCAGCGAATCCGGACTAGCCCCAAATGAGCAGTTCTTC
CDR3aa: CASSESGLAPNEQFF

abundance: .
v_gene: TRBV12-5
d_gene: TRBD2
j_gene: TRBJ2-3
CDR3nt: TGTGCTAGTGGTTCCCGGGGGGGCACAGATACGCAGTATTTT
CDR3aa: CASGSRGGTDTQYF

abundance: .
v_gene: TRBV19
d_gene: TRBD1
j_gene: TRBJ1-1
CDR3nt: TGTGCCAGTAGGACAGGGGGCCGTCCTGAAGCTTTCTTT
CDR3aa: CASRTGGRPEAFF

abundance: .
v_gene: TRBV11-1
d_gene: .
j_gene: TRBJ2-7
CDR3nt: TGTGCCAGCAGCCCCCGGACATTATACGAGCAGTACTTC
CDR3aa: CASSPRTLYEQYF

abundance: .
v_gene: TRBV5-1
d_gene: TRBD2
j_gene: TRBJ2-3
CDR3nt: TGCGCCAGCAGCTTGGAAGCGGGAGGGCCGTGGGATACGCAGTATTTT
CDR3aa: CASSLEAGGPWDTQYF

abundance: few
v_gene: TRBV27
d_gene: .
j_gene: TRBJ1-2
CDR3nt: TGTGCCAGCAGTTTTACGTCCACCCCCAGCGATGGCTACACCTTC
CDR3aa: CASSFTSTPSDGYTF

abundance: .
v_gene: TRBV19
d_gene: TRBD1
j_gene: TRBJ2-7
CDR3nt: TGTGCCAGTAGTAGAGGGACAGGGGGGGTCTACGAGCAGTACTTC
CDR3aa: CASSRGTGGVYEQYF

abundance: .
v_gene: TRBV18
d_gene: .
j_gene: TRBJ2-7
CDR3nt: TGTGCCAGCTCTCAGACGGGGTACGAGCAGTACTTC
CDR3aa: CASSQTGYEQYF

abundance: .
v_gene: TRBV20-1
d_gene: .
j_gene: TRBJ1-5
CDR3nt: TGCAGTGCTAGTACAGGGAATAGCAATCAGCCCCAGCATTTT
CDR3aa: CSASTGNSNQPQHF

abundance: .
v_gene: TRBV5-4
d_gene: .
j_gene: TRBJ2-6
CDR3nt: TGTGCCAGCAGCTTCTCTATTGGGGCCAACGTCCTGACTTTC
CDR3aa: CASSFSIGANVLTF

abundance: .
v_gene: TRBV6-5
d_gene: TRBD1
j_gene: TRBJ2-3
CDR3nt: TGTGCCAGCGGGACAGCTAGCACAGATACGCAGTATTTT
CDR3aa: CASGTASTDTQYF

abundance: .
v_gene: TRBV5-6
d_gene: .
j_gene: TRBJ2-1
CDR3nt: TGTGCCAGCAGCAGCTACCGGGACTCCCTCCTCTTC
CDR3aa: CASSSYRDSLLF

abundance: .
v_gene: TRBV5-6
d_gene: .
j_gene: TRBJ2-5
CDR3nt: TGTGCCAGCAGCTTCCCCCAGAGCGGGCTCCAAGAGACCCAGTACTTC
CDR3aa: CASSFPQSGLQETQYF

abundance: .
v_gene: TRBV19
d_gene: .
j_gene: TRBJ1-4
CDR3nt: TGTGCCAGTACGGACAGCCCGGCAACTAATGAAAAACTGTTTTTT
CDR3aa: CASTDSPATNEKLFF

abundance: .
v_gene: TRBV5-1
d_gene: TRBD1
j_gene: TRBJ2-7
CDR3nt: TGCGCCAGCAGCTTGGGCGGACAGGGGGCTTACGAGCAGTACTTC
CDR3aa: CASSLGGQGAYEQYF

abundance: once
v_gene: TRBV6-5
d_gene: .
j_gene: TRBJ1-4
CDR3nt: TGTGCCAGGGTACCGGGACTGGGAAATGAAAAACTGTTTTTT
CDR3aa: CARVPGLGNEKLFF

abundance: .
v_gene: TRBV27
d_gene: .
j_gene: TRBJ1-2
CDR3nt: TGTGCCAGCAGTTTGATGGGGCAGGGAAATTTTGGCTACACCTTC
CDR3aa: CASSLMGQGNFGYTF

abundance: once
v_gene: TRBV5-6
d_gene: TRBD1
j_gene: TRBJ2-2
CDR3nt: TGTGCCAGCAGCTTAAAAGGACAGGGGGTTCTTACCGGGGAGCTGTTTTTT
CDR3aa: CASSLKGQGVLTGELFF

abundance: .
v_gene: TRBV7-2
d_gene: .
j_gene: TRBJ2-5
CDR3nt: TGTGCCAGCAGCTTAGAGGCAGGGCGGGGAGTGGAGACCCAGTACTTC
CDR3aa: CASSLEAGRGVETQYF

abundance: .
v_gene: TRBV29-1
d_gene: .
j_gene: TRBJ1-1
CDR3nt: TGCAGCGTTGAAGATCAGGGGAGGAACACTGAAGCTTTCTTT
CDR3aa: CSVEDQGRNTEAFF

abundance: .
v_gene: TRBV19
d_gene: .
j_gene: TRBJ1-2
CDR3nt: TGTGCCAGTAGTATCTCGGCCGGCGGGGGCTACACCTTC
CDR3aa: CASSISAGGGYTF

abundance: .
v_gene: TRBV6-4
d_gene: .
j_gene: TRBJ2-2
CDR3nt: TGTGCCAGCAGTGACCAAACCGGGGAGCTGTTTTTT
CDR3aa: CASSDQTGELFF

abundance: .
v_gene: TRBV4-3
d_gene: TRBD2
j_gene: TRBJ2-5
CDR3nt: TGCGCCAGCAGCCAAGGAGTGAGCGGGGGATTGGGGACCCAGTACTTC
CDR3aa: CASSQGVSGGLGTQYF